A single TCR beta chain is shown here with its context. This specimen comes from a study of Ad26.COV2.S vaccination and SARS-CoV-2 variants. The CDR3 contains 15 residues. V gave up 0 bases and J gave up 7 bases, with 12 bases separating them. Germline CDR1 reads MNHEY; CDR2 reads SVGAGI. The treatment was: around 19 received Ad26.COV2.S at low or high dose, single or two shots; about five received placebo; per-sample allocation not given. Samples came from day 63 after the first vaccine or placebo injection. Recruitment in Boston yielded a donor of adult age, 18-55 years. Method: immunoSEQ multiplex PCR; TCRdb's copy keeps in-frame clones and lacks some. The sample consists of under 400,000 clones, 87% of them appearing once.

The sequencing here drew on peripheral blood, taken in a trial of Ad26.COV2.S vaccine versus placebo. The source of this sequence is a person between 18 and 60 years old who received the Ad26.COV2.S COVID-19 vaccine or a placebo. The V and J genes are TRBV6-5 and TRBJ1-4; D remains ambiguous. CDR3 coding DNA: TGTGCCAGCAGTTACTCGGCAGTCTGGGGTGAAAAACTGTTTTTT. Its protein product is CASSYSAVWGEKLFF.